The present T cell receptor beta chain was sequenced within a study of vaccination and CD4 T cells after COVID-19 (dated by TCRdb to between 2022 and 2023). With respect to the entire study: SARS-CoV-2 positivity had been established in the convalescent patients by nasal swab PCR, and mild disease was recorded in roughly 9 of these patients and severe disease in one. In the convalescent cohort there were six males and four females, among whom were two Hispanic individuals, seven Caucasians, two Asians and one multiracial person. Participants received two doses of either the Pfizer-BioNTech BNT162b2 vaccine (n=8) or the Moderna mRNA-1273 vaccine (n=2). Post-COVID blood samples were collected from convalescent patients a median of roughly 100 days after diagnosis, with a range of about 35 to 170 days. Post-vaccine blood samples were collected a median of approximately 72 days after the second vaccine dose, ranging from roughly 12 to 241 days. Culture stimuli were overlapping spike peptide pools from SARS-CoV-2 and from the common cold coronaviruses HCoV-NL63, HCoV-OC43 and HCoV-229E. Control cultures received a CEFX viral epitope pool as the positive control, an HIV-1 Nef peptide pool as the negative control, or no peptide. In approximately ten COVID-19 convalescent patients and 4 infection-naive healthy vaccine recipients, the spike-specific CD4+ TCR repertoire before mRNA vaccination was compared with the repertoire after mRNA vaccination.

Comments on this clonotype: The specificity of this receptor is unknown. Qualities for individual bases were not recorded, and no much larger clone is one base off.

Libraries were made using PCR. At the Johns Hopkins FTIC core, DNA from the cultured CD4+ T cells underwent TCR sequencing with the Oncomine TCR Beta short-read assay. The QIAamp micro DNA kit was used to extract genomic DNA from the cultured CD4+ T cells. Oncomine TCR Beta libraries from cultured CD4+ T cells were pooled using unique dual indexes and sequenced on an Illumina iSeq 100. The study's processing was this. Non-productive sequences were removed, and CDR3s not starting with C, not ending with F or W, or shorter than 7 amino acids were discarded. Antigen-specific clonotypes were identified with the MANAFEST web application by comparing peptide-stimulated wells with reference and other culture wells. To be called positive, a clone needed an FDR below 0.05, an odds ratio above 5, and a productive frequency above 0.1% in at least two of three replicate wells. A clonotype was classed as cross-reactive if the clonotype showed significant expansion both in SARS-CoV-2 spike wells and in at least one common cold coronavirus spike condition. CDR3 homology was assessed with Levenshtein distances (stringdist) and unrooted phylogenetic trees (ape) in R version 3.6.1. TCRdb's own reprocessing of the public reads used fastp at Q25 and MiXCR and kept productive beta chains. Duplicate CDR3 protein sequences are folded into a single record with the most common DNA and genes. TCRdb, not the authors, supplied the V and J calls. The sample contains more than 20,000 distinct CDR3 sequences, roughly 45% of them found a single time. The ten top clones hold 7.2% of the sample.

Read against the paper, the sample's treatment or condition label means: roughly 11-day PBMC culture with coronavirus spike peptide pools or control peptides (ViraFEST assay). The ViraFEST assay was used in the study, in which antigen-specific T cells were expanded with peptide pools and expanded clonotypes were subsequently identified by TCR sequencing. The convalescent patients' positive SARS-CoV-2 PCR tests fell between March and December 2020, which was before the Alpha, Beta and Delta variants emerged in the United States. Each well held 1.5 million to 2.5 million PBMCs cultured with 9 to 10 ug/ml peptide pools in IMDM containing about 5% human AB serum and roughly 9 IU/ml IL-2. Half of the culture medium was replaced with fresh IL-2-containing medium on days 3 and 7. CD4+ T cells were isolated after roughly 9 days of culture through negative selection using the EasySep CD4+ T cell isolation kit. PBMCs were separated from whole blood using Ficoll-Paque Plus gradient centrifugation and then either used fresh or cryopreserved at -140C. Culture conditions were generally each tested in triplicate wells.

The germline V gene (reference sequence) gives CDR1 as WNHNN and CDR2 as SYGVQD. Including the terminal cysteine and phenylalanine, the CDR3 comprises 15 residues. Only CDR3 DNA is held: 45 bases, read in frame from base 1. The germline ends are 18 bases apart after V is trimmed by 2 bases and J by 10 bases. What the work shows at the level of the full study, not this receptor alone: The study included relatively few convalescent patients and did not analyze early timepoints after natural infection. The median count of SARS-CoV-2-reactive clonotypes went up from 20 to 25 after infection to around 38 after vaccination, although the change was not significant. In convalescent patients, a median about 86% of post-vaccine SARS-CoV-2-reactive clones were detected only after vaccination, and vaccine-specific priming was suggested by this finding. In convalescent patients, nearly all vaccine-specific clones (304 of 307) were found to be mono-reactive for SARS-CoV-2 spike rather than cross-reactive with common cold coronaviruses.

The TCR originated in a human donor who had recovered from COVID-19. The sequencing input was CD4+ T cells from blood, cultured in vitro. The V and J genes are TRBV10-1 and TRBJ1-5; the D segment could be TRBD1, given 5 matching bases. The DNA sequence is given as TGCGCCAGCAGTGAGGGTACGGGGCCCCGCGTACCCCAGCATTTT. Translated, it gives CASSEGTGPRVPQHF.